These T cell receptor beta chains were read from a single sample in a study of cytomegalovirus exposure and HLA in healthy donors. Some clones are missing from TCRdb's copy, which holds only in-frame ones; the method was immunoSEQ multiplex PCR. The data show about 89,000 clones, with roughly 79% seen just once and about 1.4% held by the top ten. Sequenced sample: PBMCs. The receptors were gathered from a male donor in good health and CMV-seronegative. Both conserved end residues are part of each CDR3. A D gene is named only where the DNA matches it firmly.

v_call d_call cdr3_aa
TRBV6-5 TRBD1 CASTFTGAGYNEQFF
TRBV5-4 TRBD2 CASSPAGGSGQYF
TRBV18 . CASSIDTSGNTIYF
TRBV20-1 . CSASRNTEAFF
TRBV5-1 TRBD2 CASSFRTSGRAGHEQYF
TRBV19 TRBD2 CASSASTSGFYNEQFF
TRBV4-3 TRBD1 CASSQGDSANYGYTF
TRBV7-2 . CASSFGGIANYGYTF
TRBV7-9 . CASTAGLNTEAFF
TRBV10-1 TRBD1 CASRDSSPEAFF
TRBV11-2 . CASSLVPLETAQYF
TRBV28 . CASSLGGGASQPQHF
TRBV7-2 TRBD1 CASRPGTGLTGELFF
TRBV6-4 TRBD2 CASSGLAGGTDTQYF
TRBV6-5 TRBD1 CASGTGIYEQYF
TRBV28 . CASNPSSVSNPYEQYF
TRBV30 TRBD1 CAWSKDRGTEAFF
TRBV2 . CASSDDLTGTDEQYF
TRBV7-9 . CSSSRTLTGRVYGYTF
TRBV29-1 TRBD1 CSVGDRVYEKLFF
TRBV5-5 TRBD1 CASSFVAGQAYGPQHF
TRBV2 TRBD1 CASSDGGQGAKEQYF
TRBV27 . CASSHRGSEQFF
TRBV19 TRBD2 CASTTLAGTSGRFGANVLTF
TRBV19 TRBD2 CASSIFLTSGVQETQYF
TRBV7-2 TRBD1 CASSAGQGYQPQHF
TRBV6-5 TRBD1 CASSYRTGGGNQPQHF
TRBV5-5 . CASSYDGKSNTEAFF
TRBV7-2 . CASSLAGPQHF
TRBV5-6 . CASSLDREGSYEQYF
TRBV10-3 TRBD1 CATHAGTGSYEQYF
TRBV19 . CASSDRYNEQFF
TRBV7-2 TRBD1 CASSLVSGTGIGWRDIQYF
TRBV10-1 . CASSKDMSSYEQYF
TRBV18 TRBD1 CASSPLDRRKNTEAFF
TRBV9 . CASSVVSGAENTIYF
TRBV18 TRBD1 CASSRDRGPYEQYF
TRBV11-2 TRBD1 CASSSYRGNTEAFF
TRBV30 . CAWRPLRGEQYF
TRBV19 TRBD1 CASRRQGDTGELFF
TRBV5-6 . CASSLAGEVSYEQYF
TRBV6-6 . CASSYDGNNSPLHF
TRBV4-1 . CASSQDNDSPTEAFF
TRBV5-4 TRBD1 CASSLGRQGGGYTF
TRBV11-2 TRBD2 CASSLGTSGGNEQFF
TRBV21-1 . CAVREGSPLHF
TRBV11-3 . CASSPSTSGPQETQYF
TRBV6-5 TRBD1 CASRTGQGKWAEAFF